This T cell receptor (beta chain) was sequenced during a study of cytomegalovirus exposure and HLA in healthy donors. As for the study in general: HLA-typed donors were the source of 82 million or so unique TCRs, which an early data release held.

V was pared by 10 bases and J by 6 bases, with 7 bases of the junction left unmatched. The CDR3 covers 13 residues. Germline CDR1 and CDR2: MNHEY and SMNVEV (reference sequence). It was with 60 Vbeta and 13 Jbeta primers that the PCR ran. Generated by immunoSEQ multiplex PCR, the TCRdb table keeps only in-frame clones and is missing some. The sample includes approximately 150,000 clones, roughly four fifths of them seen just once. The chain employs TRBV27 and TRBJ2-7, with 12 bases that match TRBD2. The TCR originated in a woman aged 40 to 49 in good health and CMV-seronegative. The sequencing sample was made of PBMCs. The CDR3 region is CATRLAGVSEQYF. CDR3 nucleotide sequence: TGTGCCACCAGACTAGCGGGAGTATCCGAGCAGTACTTC.